One and the same sample provided the 29 T cell receptor beta chains below, sequenced in a study of glioma-infiltrating T cells. TCR alpha and beta CDR3 regions were amplified from RNA using iRepertoire nested multiplex PCR. Via MiXCR, TCRdb re-called the multiplex PCR reads, giving one row per CDR3 protein. The table has roughly 120,000 distinct CDR3 sequences, roughly 24% seen once. The sample was glioma tissue, nonneoplastic brain tissue, or PBMCs (not recorded which). These receptors all stem from a human donor with low-grade glioma or glioblastoma, undergoing nonglioma brain surgery, or in good health (not recorded which).

This clonotype was found many times. The V call is TRBV19, the J call TRBJ2-7, with 8 bases aligning to TRBD2. There are 12 residues in the CDR3. Germline CDR1 is LNHDA and CDR2 is SQIVND (reference sequence). The ends lost 5 bases at V and 7 bases at J; junction bases unmatched: 4. This chain's CDR3 is CASSAAGDEQYF. The DNA of the CDR3 is TGTGCCAGTAGTGCAGCGGGAGATGAGCAGTACTTC.

This clonotype showed up many times. The chain uses TRBV7-2 and TRBJ2-5, with D perhaps TRBD2 (5 bases). From germline, CDR1 is SGHTA and CDR2 FQGNSA. The CDR3 consists of 15 residues. The V end lost 0 bases, the J end lost 5 bases, and 13 bases lay between the germline ends. As DNA, the CDR3 is TGTGCCAGCAGCTTAGCGACGGACTTCGGGGAGACCCAGTACTTC. This encodes CASSLATDFGETQYF.

This clonotype was recorded once. One end of the junction varies from germline; a read error may be responsible. This chain links TRBV30 with TRBJ2-5, with D hard to call. This CDR3 comprises 13 residues. Per germline, CDR1 GTSNPN and CDR2 SVGIG (reference sequence). CDR3 protein: CAWSVTVQETKYF. In DNA form, the CDR3 reads TGTGCCTGGAGTGTAACGGTACAAGAGACCAAGTACTTC.

The chain recombines TRBV10-3 with TRBJ2-1; D perhaps matches TRBD2 (7 bases). There are 16 residues in the CDR3. V lost 7 bases to trimming and J lost 0 bases, with 16 bases between them. The V gene's germline CDR1 is ENHRY and CDR2 SYGVKD. The CDR3 loop is CAINPGGASSYNEQFF. CDR3 coding DNA: TGTGCCATCAATCCTGGGGGGGCCAGCTCCTACAATGAGCAGTTCTTC.

This clonotype came up many times. The V gene is TRBV6-6, the J gene TRBJ2-3; 14 bases line up with TRBD2. V shed 2 bases, J shed 6 bases, and the junction held 10 bases outside the gene matches. This CDR3 spans 18 amino acids. Germline assignment: CDR1 MNHNY and CDR2 SVGAGI (reference sequence). The CDR3 coding sequence is TGTGCCAGCAGTTACCCGACTAGCGGGAGGGCCTCAGGTGATACGCAGTATTTT. This codes for CASSYPTSGRASGDTQYF.

Details on this clonotype: A much larger clone lies one base from this, so it may be a read error. The genes are TRBV29-1 and TRBJ1-1; possible D gene TRBD1, 5 bases. This CDR3 is built from 13 residues. The germline V gene encodes CDR1 SQVTM and CDR2 ANQGSEA. In DNA form, the CDR3 reads TGCAGCGTGGGGCATACTGGGGCCACTGAAGCTCTCTTT. It codes for CSVGHTGATEALF.

This clonotype was picked up many times. The chain combines TRBV5-4 with TRBJ2-1; TRBD2 matches 12 bases. Unmatched junction bases numbered 7, after V lost 4 bases and J lost 8 bases. This CDR3 is 15 amino acids long. Looked up from germline, CDR1 is SGHNT and CDR2 is YYREEE (reference sequence). CDR3 amino acids: CASSNGTSGWHEQFF. CDR3 sequence (DNA): TGTGCCAGCAGCAACGGGACTAGCGGGTGGCATGAGCAGTTCTTC.

As to this clonotype: A read error is possible here, since a much larger clone lies one base away. This likely comes from a read error, as the CDR3 has no conserved phenylalanine or tryptophan at its end. The rearrangement joins TRBV28 to TRBJ2-5; 12 positions agree with TRBD2. J gave up 5 bases and V 10 bases, and 5 bases lay outside the gene matches. CDR1 and CDR2 (germline): MDHEN, SYDVKM. CDR3 length equals 13 residues. The CDR3 DNA is TGTGCCACCTGGACTAGCGGGACCGAGACCCAGTACCTC. Translating gives CATWTSGTETQYL.

This chain uses TRBV6-9 with TRBJ1-5; D is unresolved. CDR3 length: 17 amino acids. Germline assignment: CDR1 MNHGY and CDR2 SVAAGI. V lost 3 bases to trimming and J lost 15 bases, with 30 bases between them. The CDR3 DNA reads TGTGCCAGCAGTTACAAAGGACCGACCTATAGCAATCAGCCCAGGCATTTT. This encodes CASSYKGPTYSNQPRHF.

The rearrangement uses TRBV4-3 and TRBJ1-2, with TRBD1 matching 8 bases. Germline values: CDR1 LGHNA, CDR2 YSLEER. V trimming: 4 bases; J trimming: 7 bases; junction bases outside the gene matches: 8. This CDR3 is 14 amino acids long. DNA for the CDR3: TGCGCCAGCAGCCCCCTCGGACAGGGAATTGGCTACACCTTC. Amino acids: CASSPLGQGIGYTF.

The table lists this clonotype with many counts. The chain is built from TRBV20-1 and TRBJ1-1, with 7 positions matching TRBD1. Germline CDR1 reads DFQATT; CDR2 reads SNEGSKA (reference sequence). V trimming: 7 bases; J trimming: 3 bases; junction bases outside the gene matches: 11. The CDR3 length is 14 residues. CDR3: CSVIQGSTDTEAFF. In nucleotides, the CDR3 is TGCAGTGTAATACAGGGGAGTACGGACACTGAAGCTTTCTTT.

Remarks on this clonotype: Possible read error: a much larger clone is one base away. The chain carries TRBV7-2 and TRBJ2-7, with 9 bases aligning to TRBD2. This CDR3 comprises 15 residues. Germline values: CDR1 SGHTA, CDR2 FQGNSA. The CDR3 spells CASSLALAGYYEKYF. In nucleotides, the CDR3 is TGTGCCAGCAGCTTAGCTCTAGCGGGGTACTACGAGAAGTACTTC.

The sample holds a few counts of this clonotype. The J gene is TRBJ2-1, the V gene TRBV7-8; D may be TRBD1 (6 bases). The CDR3 length is 14 residues. Germline values: CDR1 SGHVS, CDR2 FQNEAQ. With 3 bases removed from V and 4 bases from J, the gap between germline ends came to 10 bases. The CDR3 nucleotides read TGTGCCAGCAGCTTCGGACAGCTTTACAATGAGCAGTTCTTC. Its protein product is CASSFGQLYNEQFF.

Turning to this clonotype: A much larger clone lies one base from this, so it may be a read error. The V call is TRBV7-9, the J call TRBJ1-3; no reliable D call. V was clipped by 9 bases and J by 8 bases, with 14 bases between them. The CDR3 contains 12 residues. The germline CDR1 and CDR2 sequences are SEHNR and FQNEAQ (reference sequence). The CDR3 DNA reads as TGTGCCAGAAGCCCCCAGCACGACACCATATATTTT. Translated, it gives CARSPQHDTIYF.

This clonotype came up many times. CDR3 loop: CASNPRASYNEQFF. CDR3 nucleotide sequence: TGTGCCAGCAACCCCCGGGCCTCCTACAATGAGCAGTTCTTC. The chain recombines TRBV7-2 with TRBJ2-1; no clear D. The germline V and J ends were trimmed by 7 bases and 0 bases, with 10 bases remaining between them. Germline V lookup: CDR1 SGHTA, CDR2 FQGNSA. This CDR3 comprises 14 residues.

This clonotype was seen repeatedly, ten times or more. The chain combines TRBV6-1 with TRBJ2-7, with unresolved D. The germline V gene has CDR1 MNHNS and CDR2 SASEGT. The ends were cut back, 5 bases at V and 7 bases at J, with 15 bases in the middle. The CDR3 is made up of 13 amino acids. In DNA, the CDR3 is TGTGCCAGCAGTCACGGGCCTCAATGGGAGCAGTACTTC. As protein: CASSHGPQWEQYF.

The table lists this clonotype with a few counts. The junction shows a germline mismatch at one end, possibly a read error. This chain uses TRBV18 with TRBJ2-5; possible D gene TRBD2, 6 bases. The CDR3 sequence is 15 residues long. Germline assignment: CDR1 KGHSH and CDR2 LQKENI. The CDR3 loop reads CTSSLTVSGGETQYF. CDR3 bases: TGTACCAGCTCACTCACGGTTAGCGGAGGAGAGACCCAGTACTTC.

Ten or more counts support this clonotype. The DNA of the CDR3 is TGCGCCAGCAGCCAAGAAGGACTAGCGGGACAAGATACGCAGTATTTT. This codes for CASSQEGLAGQDTQYF. V and J are TRBV4-3 and TRBJ2-3, with TRBD2 matching 12 bases. In germline, CDR1 is LGHNA, CDR2 YSLEER. The CDR3 has 16 residues. The V gene end was trimmed by 0 bases and the J gene end by 5 bases; junction bases not matched to a gene: 3.

This clonotype was seen repeatedly, ten times or more. The rearrangement uses TRBV4-2 and TRBJ2-1, with TRBD2 identical over 8 bases. CDR3 size: 14 residues. V gave up 4 bases and J gave up 8 bases; unmatched junction bases: 7. Germline CDR1 and CDR2: LGHNA and YNFKEQ. The CDR3, as DNA: TGTGCCAGCAGCCGACGGGAGGGCGATGATGAGCAGTTCTTC. Translation: CASSRREGDDEQFF.

This clonotype was recorded many times. The rearrangement uses TRBV4-1 and TRBJ2-1, with a possible D match to TRBD1 (6 bases). The V gene lost 1 base and the J gene lost 8 bases, with 15 bases spanning the gap. The CDR3 has 15 residues. Looked up from germline, CDR1 is MGHRA and CDR2 is YSYEKL. As DNA, the CDR3 is TGCGCCAGCAGCCAAGTCCCCGGACAGCTCGATGAGCAGTTCTTC. This codes for CASSQVPGQLDEQFF.

Details on this clonotype: This clone may be a read error of a much larger clone one base away. This chain uses TRBV4-1 with TRBJ2-1; 8 nucleotides match TRBD2. Germline CDR1 and CDR2: MGHRA and YSYEKL. The CDR3 spans 17 residues. CDR3 sequence (DNA): TGCGCCAGCAGCCAAGCACTCGCGAGCGGGAGAGGGAATGAGCAGTTATTC. This gives the protein CASSQALASGRGNEQLF.

Worth noting for this clonotype: This may be a read error: a much more frequent sequence differs by one nucleotide. This chain links TRBV2 with TRBJ2-6, with 10 bases matching TRBD1. The CDR3 is 17 residues long. Germline-derived CDR1 and CDR2 are SNHLY and FYNNEI. The CDR3 DNA follows: TGTGCCAGCAGCCCAGACAGGGGGCTCTCTGGGGCCAACGTCCTGGCTTTC. Translating gives CASSPDRGLSGANVLAF.

Remarks on this clonotype: Mismatch with germline at one junction end may stem from a read error. This rearrangement joins TRBV4-1 to TRBJ2-7; no reliable D call. The CDR3 is made up of 13 amino acids. CDR1 MGHRA and CDR2 YSYEKL come from the germline V gene. The CDR3 nucleotides are TGCTCCAGCAGCCAAAGTATTGGTTACGAGCATTACTTC. Amino acid sequence: CSSSQSIGYEHYF.

This clonotype was seen repeatedly, ten times or more. This chain links TRBV7-2 with TRBJ2-5; 9 positions match TRBD2. Losses at the gene ends were 3 bases for V and 5 bases for J; bases not matched to a gene: 10. This CDR3 spans 16 amino acids. The germline gives CDR1 SGHTA, CDR2 FQGNSA. CDR3 sequence: CASSLVAGAVVETQYF. Written as DNA, the CDR3 is TGTGCCAGCAGCTTGGTAGCGGGAGCGGTGGTGGAGACCCAGTACTTC.

Concerning this clonotype itself: A much larger clone sits a single nucleotide away, making a read error possible. This chain uses TRBV7-2 with TRBJ2-1; D might be TRBD2 (6 bases). The germline CDR1 and CDR2 sequences are SGHTA and FQGNSA. This CDR3 spans 15 amino acids. This CDR3 reads CASSQDRREGNEQFF. As DNA, the CDR3 is TGCGCCAGCAGCCAAGATCGGAGGGAAGGCAATGAGCAGTTCTTC.

Ten or more counts support this clonotype. The J gene is TRBJ2-7, the V gene TRBV10-3, with D tentatively TRBD1 (6 bases). V was cut by 0 bases and J by 0 bases, with 9 bases left in between. Germline V gene sequence: CDR1 ENHRY, CDR2 SYGVKD. CDR3 length equals 15 residues. The CDR3: CAISESTGASYEQYF. CDR3 nucleotides: TGTGCCATCAGTGAGTCGACAGGAGCCTCCTACGAGCAGTACTTC.

This clonotype appeared many times. This rearrangement joins TRBV3-1 to TRBJ2-5; the D is unclear. This CDR3 comprises 11 residues. The V end lost 1 base, the J end lost 9 bases, and 6 bases lay between the germline ends. Germline V gene data show CDR1 as LGHDT and CDR2 as YNNKEL (reference sequence). CDR3 sequence (DNA): TGTGCCAGCAGCCAAGGACCCCCCCAGTACTTC. Translated, it gives CASSQGPPQYF.

This clonotype was observed at least ten times. The chain joins TRBV6-1 to TRBJ2-7; 8 bases are shared with TRBD1. This CDR3 is 12 amino acids long. The J segment lost 5 bases and the V segment lost 11 bases, leaving 8 bases of the junction unmatched. Germline V gives CDR1 MNHNS, CDR2 SASEGT. In DNA form, the CDR3 reads TGTGCCGCAAGACAGGGGACCGACGAGCAGTACTTC. This sequence encodes CAARQGTDEQYF.

CDR3 bases: TGTGCCAGCAGTAACTCTCTTGGATGGGAGACCCAGTACTTC. Amino acid sequence: CASSNSLGWETQYF. The chain has TRBV7-9 and TRBJ2-5; no clear D. Germline CDR1 reads SEHNR; CDR2 reads FQNEAQ (reference sequence). V lost 6 bases, J lost 5 bases, and 16 bases lay in between. The CDR3 runs 14 residues.